One and the same sample provided the 8 T cell receptor beta chains below, sequenced in a study of molecular identifiers for immune sequencing clone quantification. Each CDR3 protein gets one entry after TCRdb re-called the PCR reads with MiXCR. The table records 60,000 to 70,000 distinct CDR3 sequences, approximately 18% of them present only once. Specimen: naive CD8+ T cells from blood, with Jurkat cell RNA spiked in. Specified subset: FACS-sorted CD8+CD4-CCR7+CD45RA+ naive T cells. These receptor sequences come from a human donor in good health. Some libraries in this study had Jurkat cell RNA spiked in.

In this sample, this clonotype turned up a few times. The junction does not match germline at one end; this may be a read error. This chain links TRBV24-1 with TRBJ2-7; maybe TRBD2 (6 bases). This CDR3 is built from 14 residues. Germline V gene data show CDR1 as KGHDR and CDR2 as SFDVKD. The CDR3 region is CATSEARGWREQHF. As DNA, the CDR3 is TGTGCCACCAGTGAAGCGCGGGGCTGGCGAGAGCAGCACTTC.

This clonotype was recorded once. The chain links TRBV11-3 to TRBJ1-4; 8 positions match TRBD1. The V and J ends lost 5 bases and 6 bases, in that order; junction bases with no gene match: 5. The germline V gene has CDR1 SGHNT and CDR2 YENEEA. The CDR3 sequence is 14 residues long. As DNA, the CDR3 is TGTGCCAGCAGCACCCTGGACAGGGATGAAAAACTGTTTTTT. Its protein product is CASSTLDRDEKLFF.

A single count supports this clonotype. It is likely a read error, because the conserved phenylalanine at the end of the CDR3 is missing. This chain links TRBV7-2 with TRBJ2-4, with D maybe TRBD2 (5 bases). Germline CDR1 reads SGHTA; CDR2 reads FQGNSA. This CDR3 has 13 amino acids. The CDR3 DNA is TGTGCCAGCATGGACCTAGCCAAAAACACTCAGTACATC. This codes for CASMDLAKNTQYI.

This clonotype came up a few times. The chain has TRBV19 and TRBJ2-1; TRBD2 might be the D (5 bases). The CDR3 has 15 residues. V was shortened by 3 bases and J by 4 bases, with 13 bases between the two germline ends. Germline CDR1 reads LNHDA; CDR2 reads SQIVND (reference sequence). The CDR3 sequence is CASSMTDYIYNEQFF. The CDR3 DNA follows: TGTGCCAGTAGTATGACCGACTACATTTACAATGAGCAGTTCTTC.

This clonotype was seen ten or more times. The V call is TRBV19, the J call TRBJ2-7; D gene ambiguous. Trimming left V 6 bases short and J 1 base short, with 16 bases between. This CDR3 comprises 15 residues. Germline V gene sequence: CDR1 LNHDA, CDR2 SQIVND (reference sequence). CDR3 bases: TGTGCCAGTAGCTCTTCGGGTGCAGTTTCCTACGAGCAGTACTTC. Amino acids: CASSSSGAVSYEQYF.

The chain uses TRBV19 and TRBJ2-2; 8 positions agree with TRBD1. CDR1 and CDR2 (germline): LNHDA, SQIVND (reference sequence). The CDR3 runs to 20 residues. The ends lost 0 bases at V and 10 bases at J; junction bases unmatched: 22. For the CDR3, the DNA is TGTGCCAGTAGTATAGATCACCGGGTCAGGGGGCCTAACCAGCCCAAGGAGCTGTTTTTT. Translated: CASSIDHRVRGPNQPKELFF.

In its sample, this clonotype was seen many times. The chain's CDR3 is CASSRTGVEDTQYF. For the CDR3, the DNA is TGTGCCAGCAGCAGAACGGGAGTGGAAGATACGCAGTATTTT. The rearrangement uses TRBV7-8 and TRBJ2-3; tentative D call: TRBD2 (6 bases). Trimming removed 5 bases from V and 5 bases from J, with 14 bases in between. This CDR3 is 14 amino acids long. The germline V gene has CDR1 SGHVS and CDR2 FQNEAQ.

Many counts were recorded for this clonotype. The chain couples TRBV11-2 to TRBJ2-1, with D possibly matching TRBD1 (6 bases). The CDR3 runs to 13 residues. From germline, CDR1 is SGHAT and CDR2 FQNNGV. The ends were cut back, 5 bases at V and 6 bases at J, with 11 bases in the middle. The chain's CDR3 is CASSLRQVNEQFF. The CDR3 DNA is TGTGCCAGCAGCCTGAGACAGGTCAATGAGCAGTTCTTC.